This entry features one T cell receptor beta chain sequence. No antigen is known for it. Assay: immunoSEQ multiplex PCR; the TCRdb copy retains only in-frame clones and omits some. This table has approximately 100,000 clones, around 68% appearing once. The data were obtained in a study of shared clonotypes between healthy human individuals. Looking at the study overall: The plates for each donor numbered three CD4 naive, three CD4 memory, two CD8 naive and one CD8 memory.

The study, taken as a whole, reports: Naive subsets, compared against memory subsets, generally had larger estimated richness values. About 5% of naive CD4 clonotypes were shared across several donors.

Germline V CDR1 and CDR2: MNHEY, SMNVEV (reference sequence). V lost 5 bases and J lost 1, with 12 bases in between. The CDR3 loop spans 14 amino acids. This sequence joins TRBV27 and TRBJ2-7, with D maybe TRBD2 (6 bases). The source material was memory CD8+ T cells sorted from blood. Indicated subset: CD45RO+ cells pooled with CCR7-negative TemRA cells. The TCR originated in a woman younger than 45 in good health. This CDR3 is CASSERDFSYEQYF. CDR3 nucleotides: TGTGCCAGCAGTGAACGGGACTTTTCCTACGAGCAGTACTTC.